Following are 5 T cell receptor beta chains from one sample sequenced in a study of shared clonotypes between healthy human individuals. Here immunoSEQ multiplex PCR was the method, and the copy in TCRdb shows in-frame clones only, minus some. The sample holds approximately 740,000 clones, less than 85% seen once. Sample: memory CD4+ T cells sorted from blood. Subset here: CD45RA-negative fraction. The receptors stem from a young woman in good health.

This clone was observed many times. Other DNA variants within this sample encode the same CDR3. V usage is TRBV19 and J usage is TRBJ2-5; perhaps TRBD1 as D (6 bases). The CDR3 consists of 14 residues. The V gene lost 3 bases and the J gene lost 1 base, with 9 bases spanning the gap. Germline V CDR1 and CDR2: LNHDA, SQIVND (reference sequence). CDR3: CASSIAGAQETQYF. The CDR3 region has the DNA TGTGCCAGTAGTATCGCAGGGGCCCAAGAGACCCAGTACTTC.

This chain uses TRBV11-2 with TRBJ2-2, with a weak D call TRBD2 (6 bases). CDR3 length: 14 amino acids. Looked up from germline, CDR1 is SGHAT and CDR2 is FQNNGV. Trimming pared 6 bases from V and 4 bases from J, leaving 12 bases between. The CDR3 loop reads CASSLRRGTGELFF. Here the CDR3 DNA reads TGTGCCAGCAGTCTAAGGCGGGGCACCGGGGAGCTGTTTTTT.

Many counts were recorded for this clone. This chain links TRBV29-1 with TRBJ1-1; 7 positions agree with TRBD1. V was clipped by 7 bases and J by 0 bases; unmatched bases: 8. The CDR3 covers 14 residues. Germline values: CDR1 SQVTM, CDR2 ANQGSEA. For the CDR3, the DNA is TGCAGCGCCCAACAGGGGCCCATGAACACTGAAGCTTTCTTT. It codes for CSAQQGPMNTEAFF.

The gene calls are TRBV29-1 and TRBJ2-2; D is uncertain. The germline V gene encodes CDR1 SQVTM and CDR2 ANQGSEA. This CDR3 is built from 14 residues. The V gene lost 8 bases and the J gene lost 2 bases, with 15 bases spanning the gap. CDR3 sequence: CSTLSGVNTGELFF. CDR3 nucleotides: TGCAGCACCCTGAGTGGGGTAAACACCGGGGAGCTGTTTTTT.

This clone was seen more than once but under ten times. V and J are TRBV2 and TRBJ1-5; D is unclear. Germline assignment: CDR1 SNHLY and CDR2 FYNNEI. The germline V and J ends were trimmed by 3 bases and 2 bases, with 14 bases remaining between them. This CDR3 has 16 amino acids. The CDR3 DNA reads TGTGCCAGCAGTGATCGACGATTGTTCGGCAATCAGCCCCAGCATTTT. Translating it yields CASSDRRLFGNQPQHF.